A selection of T cell receptor beta chains follows, all from one sample in a study of CD8 T cells in Susac syndrome. Each CDR3 protein gets one entry after TCRdb re-called the immunoSEQ multiplex PCR reads with MiXCR. This sample yields some 110,000 distinct CDR3 sequences, of which roughly 94% are seen a single time; about 0.27% belongs to the top ten. The sequencing sample was made of CD8+ T cells from PBMCs. The receptors derive from a human donor with Susac syndrome. Each CDR3 is given with its conserved first and last residue. Each record gives: V gene, clone size, D gene, J gene, CDR3 protein, CDR3 DNA. The D gene is left open where the match is weak. Size is omitted from some rows. Given values are once, few, many or a class for expanded clones.

>TRBV25-1|NA|NA|TRBJ2-5
CASSERVGVEETQYF
TGTGCCAGCAGTGAAAGGGTGGGGGTGGAAGAGACCCAGTACTTC
>TRBV10-3|NA|NA|TRBJ2-5
CAISEWGLVQETQYF
TGTGCCATCAGTGAGTGGGGGTTGGTCCAAGAGACCCAGTACTTC
>TRBV10-3|once|NA|TRBJ2-5
CAIKVDGQETQYF
TGTGCCATCAAGGTCGACGGCCAAGAGACCCAGTACTTC
>TRBV20-1|NA|NA|TRBJ1-5
CSASFRNQPQHF
TGCAGTGCTAGTTTCCGTAATCAGCCCCAGCATTTT
>TRBV4-3|NA|NA|TRBJ2-3
CASSRDPGSTDTQYF
TGCGCCAGCAGCCGAGATCCAGGTAGCACAGATACGCAGTATTTT
>TRBV5-1|NA|NA|TRBJ1-1
CASSLVGLENTEAFF
TGCGCCAGCAGCTTGGTCGGCCTGGAGAACACTGAAGCTTTCTTT
>TRBV7-9|NA|TRBD2|TRBJ2-5
CASSTLAGDQETQYF
TGTGCCAGCAGCACCCTAGCGGGGGACCAAGAGACCCAGTACTTC
>TRBV27|NA|NA|TRBJ2-1
CASSSRVNYNEQFF
TGTGCCAGCAGTTCGCGGGTGAACTACAATGAGCAGTTCTTC
>TRBV18|NA|NA|TRBJ2-2
CASSPDRDGTGELFF
TGTGCCAGCTCACCGGACCGGGACGGCACCGGGGAGCTGTTTTTT
>TRBV5-4|NA|NA|TRBJ1-1
CASSLGRGEAFF
TGTGCCAGCAGCTTGGGCCGGGGTGAAGCTTTCTTT
>TRBV3-1|NA|TRBD2|TRBJ2-5
CASSRAGGPETQYF
TGTGCCAGCAGCCGAGCGGGGGGGCCCGAGACCCAGTACTTC
>TRBV3-1|NA|NA|TRBJ2-5
CASSQGNGGLQETQYF
TGTGCCAGCAGCCAAGGCAATGGGGGCCTGCAAGAGACCCAGTACTTC
>TRBV28|NA|NA|TRBJ2-1
CASLGGQSKYNEQFF
TGTGCCAGCCTCGGGGGCCAGAGTAAATACAATGAGCAGTTCTTC
>TRBV19|NA|NA|TRBJ2-2
CASSIPNTGELFF
TGTGCCAGTAGTATCCCGAACACCGGGGAGCTGTTTTTT
>TRBV2|NA|NA|TRBJ2-7
CASSSTESYEQYF
TGTGCCAGCAGCTCGACAGAGTCCTACGAGCAGTACTTC
>TRBV27|NA|TRBD1|TRBJ1-2
CASRSHTGEGYYGYTF
TGTGCCAGCAGGAGCCACACAGGGGAGGGTTACTATGGCTACACCTTC
>TRBV11-2|NA|NA|TRBJ1-1
CASRSNRGLITFF
TGTGCCAGCAGGTCAAACCGGGGCCTGATAACTTTCTTT
>TRBV9|once|NA|TRBJ2-3
CASSPRGTSNPSTDTQYF
TGTGCCAGCAGCCCACGAGGGACTTCAAACCCTAGCACAGATACGCAGTATTTT
>TRBV15|NA|NA|TRBJ1-2
CATSRDFGQGLNYGYTF
TGTGCCACCAGCAGAGATTTTGGGCAGGGGCTTAACTATGGCTACACCTTC
>TRBV19|NA|TRBD1|TRBJ1-2
CASSILGQGVFYGYTF
TGTGCCAGTAGTATCCTGGGTCAGGGGGTTTTCTATGGCTACACCTTC
>TRBV20-1|once|TRBD1|TRBJ1-2
CSATRDRGGYGYTF
TGCAGTGCGACCCGGGACAGGGGTGGATATGGCTACACCTTC
>TRBV27|NA|TRBD1|TRBJ1-2
CASSPYLDRDGYTF
TGTGCCAGCAGTCCTTACTTGGACAGGGATGGCTACACCTTC
>TRBV4-1|once|NA|TRBJ1-5
CASSQVGQRGNQPQHF
TGCGCCAGCAGCCAAGTTGGGCAAAGGGGAAATCAGCCCCAGCATTTT
>TRBV10-3|NA|NA|TRBJ2-7
CAISESGPYEQYF
TGTGCCATCAGTGAGTCGGGGCCTTACGAGCAGTACTTC